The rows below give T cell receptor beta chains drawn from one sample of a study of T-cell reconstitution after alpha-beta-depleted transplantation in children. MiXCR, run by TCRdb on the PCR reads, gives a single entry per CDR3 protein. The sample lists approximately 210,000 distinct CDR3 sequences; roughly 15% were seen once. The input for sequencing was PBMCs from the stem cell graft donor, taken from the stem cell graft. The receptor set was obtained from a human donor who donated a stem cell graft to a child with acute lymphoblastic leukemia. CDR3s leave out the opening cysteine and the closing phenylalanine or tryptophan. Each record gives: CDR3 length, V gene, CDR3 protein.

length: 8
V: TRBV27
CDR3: ASGTGRQY

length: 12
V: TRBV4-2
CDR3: ASSQEGRNTEAF

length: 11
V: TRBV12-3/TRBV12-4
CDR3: ASSFFRDTEAF

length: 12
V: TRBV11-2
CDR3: ASSLGRVTGELF

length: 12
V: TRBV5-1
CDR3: ASSLVAGDEKLF

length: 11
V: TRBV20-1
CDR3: SARVQGNQPQH

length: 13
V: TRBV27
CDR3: ASSLGQTGHTEAF

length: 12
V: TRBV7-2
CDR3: ASRPGTGRETQY

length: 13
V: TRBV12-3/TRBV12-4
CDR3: ASKEGGLFYNEQF

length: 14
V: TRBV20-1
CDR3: SAKGLAGGTANEQF

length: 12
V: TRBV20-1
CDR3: SARDLAGAYEQY

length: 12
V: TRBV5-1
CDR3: ASSFGPFSNEQF

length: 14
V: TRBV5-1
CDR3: ASSRQPSGNQETQY

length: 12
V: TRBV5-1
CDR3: ASSFSSSGNTIY

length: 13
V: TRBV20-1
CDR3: SARRDRGLYQPQH

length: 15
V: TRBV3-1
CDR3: ASSKHGPGTSEYEQY

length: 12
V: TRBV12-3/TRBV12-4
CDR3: ASSLRGSGTEAF

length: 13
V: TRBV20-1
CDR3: SAMGGGMDSYEQY

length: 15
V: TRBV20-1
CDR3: SAQDFRLAGSTDTQY

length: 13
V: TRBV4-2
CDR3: ASSQEGQGPDTQY

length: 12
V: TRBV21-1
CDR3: ASSKVPENTEAF

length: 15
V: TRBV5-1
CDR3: ASSGTLGPVAKNIQY

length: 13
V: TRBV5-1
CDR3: ASSRTSGGTDTQY

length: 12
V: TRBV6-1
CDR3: ASSESGTNNEQF

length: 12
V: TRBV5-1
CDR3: ASRLDLATYEQY

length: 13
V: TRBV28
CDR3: ASSLGGSAKNIQY

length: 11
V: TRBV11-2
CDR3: ASGKGLNTEAF

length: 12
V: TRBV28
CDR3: ASSLVQGTDTQY

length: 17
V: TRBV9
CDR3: ASSVDPATPISGANVLT

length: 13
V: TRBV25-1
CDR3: AFGKAGASGTEQF

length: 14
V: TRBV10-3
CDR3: AISELGIGRDTEAF

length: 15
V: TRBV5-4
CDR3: ASSWTGLSDYGEKLF

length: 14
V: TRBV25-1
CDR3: ASSALRGLAGGEQY

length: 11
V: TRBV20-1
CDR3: SARRTSEVEQY

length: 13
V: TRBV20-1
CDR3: SAIDGSGGPDTQY

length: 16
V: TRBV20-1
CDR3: SARGGGQGRNQNTEAF

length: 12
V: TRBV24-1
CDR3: ATSAPQGRETQY

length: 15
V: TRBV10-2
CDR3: ASSESSPRFRGEKLF

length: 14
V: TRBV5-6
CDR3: ATRPLVGQEYNEQF

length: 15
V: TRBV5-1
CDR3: ASSTGTSGRFVDTQY

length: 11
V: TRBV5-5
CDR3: ASTDLANEKLF

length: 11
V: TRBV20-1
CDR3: SANVGVNEKLF

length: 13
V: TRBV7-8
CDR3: ASSLREILGGEQY